Listed below are T cell receptor beta chains from one sample, sequenced in a study of blood T cell repertoires in COVID-19. Assay: immunoSEQ multiplex PCR; the TCRdb copy retains only in-frame clones and omits some. The sample holds roughly 320,000 clones, over 80% seen once. The sequenced sample was peripheral blood. The origin of the receptors is a woman aged 50 to 65 with COVID-19, enrolled during active disease. CDR3s include the opening cysteine and the closing phenylalanine or tryptophan. The order of the fields is clone size, J gene, V gene, D gene, CDR3 protein, CDR3 DNA. A D gene is named only where the DNA matches it firmly. Some rows have no size entry. The others give once, few or many, or a class for an expanded clone.

clone_size: -; j_call: TRBJ2-3; v_call: TRBV18; d_call: -; cdr3_aa: CASSPFTSSNTDTQYF; cdr3_nt: TGTGCCAGCTCACCATTTACTAGCTCGAACACAGATACGCAGTATTTT
clone_size: -; j_call: TRBJ1-2; v_call: TRBV27; d_call: -; cdr3_aa: CASSSLATGTGYTF; cdr3_nt: TGTGCCAGCAGTTCCCTAGCTACAGGGACGGGCTACACCTTC
clone_size: -; j_call: TRBJ1-5; v_call: TRBV19; d_call: -; cdr3_aa: CASSARGAGGEPQHF; cdr3_nt: TGTGCCAGTAGTGCCCGAGGGGCCGGGGGGGAGCCCCAGCATTTT
clone_size: -; j_call: TRBJ2-5; v_call: TRBV5-5; d_call: TRBD1; cdr3_aa: CASSTGQLSGTQYF; cdr3_nt: TGTGCCAGCAGCACGGGACAGTTATCAGGGACCCAGTACTTC
clone_size: -; j_call: TRBJ2-7; v_call: TRBV7-2; d_call: -; cdr3_aa: CASSLLSGASEQYF; cdr3_nt: TGTGCCAGCAGCTTATTGTCAGGGGCTAGCGAGCAGTACTTC
clone_size: once; j_call: TRBJ1-6; v_call: TRBV28; d_call: -; cdr3_aa: CASTEGGEGYNSPLHF; cdr3_nt: TGTGCCAGCACCGAGGGGGGGGAGGGCTATAATTCACCCCTCCACTTT
clone_size: -; j_call: TRBJ1-3; v_call: TRBV7-2; d_call: TRBD1; cdr3_aa: CASSRQGPSSGNTIYF; cdr3_nt: TGTGCCAGCAGTCGACAGGGACCATCCTCTGGAAACACCATATATTTT
clone_size: once; j_call: TRBJ2-3; v_call: TRBV5-1; d_call: TRBD1; cdr3_aa: CASSAPWDRVTDTQYF; cdr3_nt: TGCGCCAGCAGCGCCCCCTGGGACAGGGTCACAGATACGCAGTATTTT
clone_size: -; j_call: TRBJ2-5; v_call: TRBV5-1; d_call: -; cdr3_aa: CASSLGGGETQYF; cdr3_nt: TGCGCCAGCAGCTTGGGAGGGGGTGAGACCCAGTACTTC
clone_size: once; j_call: TRBJ1-2; v_call: TRBV5-5; d_call: TRBD1; cdr3_aa: CASSNRDRAFSFYGYTF; cdr3_nt: TGTGCCAGCAGCAACCGGGACAGGGCATTTTCGTTCTATGGCTACACCTTC
clone_size: -; j_call: TRBJ2-4; v_call: TRBV3-1/TRBV3-2; d_call: -; cdr3_aa: CASSQEAGRAKNIQYF; cdr3_nt: TGTGCCAGCAGCCAAGAGGCGGGCCGGGCCAAAAACATTCAGTACTTC
clone_size: -; j_call: TRBJ1-1; v_call: TRBV7-9; d_call: TRBD1; cdr3_aa: CASSLTGETEAFF; cdr3_nt: TGTGCCAGCAGCTTGACAGGGGAAACTGAAGCTTTCTTT
clone_size: -; j_call: TRBJ1-4; v_call: TRBV7-8; d_call: -; cdr3_aa: CASSLAGTRGEKLFF; cdr3_nt: TGTGCCAGCAGCTTAGCGGGGACACGGGGTGAAAAACTGTTTTTT
clone_size: -; j_call: TRBJ1-5; v_call: TRBV30; d_call: -; cdr3_aa: CAWSHVHKTNRAQNQPQHF; cdr3_nt: TGTGCCTGGAGTCATGTCCACAAAACAAACAGGGCACAGAATCAGCCCCAGCATTTT
clone_size: -; j_call: TRBJ2-5; v_call: TRBV9; d_call: -; cdr3_aa: CASSVDREETQYF; cdr3_nt: TGTGCCAGCAGCGTAGACCGAGAAGAGACCCAGTACTTC
clone_size: -; j_call: TRBJ1-1; v_call: TRBV19; d_call: -; cdr3_aa: CASGRDGLNTEAFF; cdr3_nt: TGTGCCAGTGGCCGGGATGGGTTGAACACTGAAGCTTTCTTT
clone_size: -; j_call: TRBJ2-7; v_call: TRBV25-1; d_call: TRBD1; cdr3_aa: CASSDWQGVYEQYF; cdr3_nt: TGTGCCAGCAGTGATTGGCAGGGGGTCTACGAGCAGTACTTC
clone_size: -; j_call: TRBJ2-3; v_call: TRBV19; d_call: TRBD2; cdr3_aa: CASRTSGSLGTDTQYF; cdr3_nt: TGTGCCAGTAGGACTAGCGGGTCCCTCGGCACAGATACGCAGTATTTT
clone_size: -; j_call: TRBJ2-1; v_call: TRBV5-1; d_call: TRBD2; cdr3_aa: CASSLVLAGHNEQFF; cdr3_nt: TGCGCCAGCAGCCTTGTCCTAGCGGGCCACAATGAGCAGTTCTTC
clone_size: -; j_call: TRBJ1-2; v_call: TRBV25-1; d_call: TRBD1; cdr3_aa: CASRDRDYGYTF; cdr3_nt: TGTGCCAGCAGAGACAGGGACTATGGCTACACCTTC
clone_size: -; j_call: TRBJ2-1; v_call: TRBV7-9; d_call: -; cdr3_aa: CASSRSSYNEQFF; cdr3_nt: TGTGCCAGCAGCCGGAGCTCCTACAATGAGCAGTTCTTC
clone_size: -; j_call: TRBJ2-7; v_call: TRBV24-1; d_call: -; cdr3_aa: CATSNRTEHYEQYF; cdr3_nt: TGTGCCACCAGTAACCGGACAGAACACTACGAGCAGTACTTC
clone_size: -; j_call: TRBJ1-1; v_call: TRBV18; d_call: TRBD1; cdr3_aa: CASSPVPTGAEAFF; cdr3_nt: TGTGCCAGCTCACCAGTCCCCACAGGGGCTGAAGCTTTCTTT
clone_size: -; j_call: TRBJ1-4; v_call: TRBV4-1; d_call: -; cdr3_aa: CASSQTGRATNEKLFF; cdr3_nt: TGCGCCAGCAGCCAAACAGGTAGAGCAACTAATGAAAAACTGTTTTTT
clone_size: -; j_call: TRBJ1-1; v_call: TRBV4-2; d_call: -; cdr3_aa: CASSQDPLAGNTEAFF; cdr3_nt: TGTGCCAGCAGCCAAGACCCCCTGGCAGGGAACACTGAAGCTTTCTTT
clone_size: -; j_call: TRBJ2-5; v_call: TRBV7-8; d_call: TRBD2; cdr3_aa: CASSPGTSEYETQYF; cdr3_nt: TGTGCCAGCAGCCCCGGGACTAGCGAATATGAGACCCAGTACTTC